This T cell receptor (beta chain) was sequenced in a study of shared clonotypes between healthy human individuals. The naive CD8 fraction comprised CD45RO-negative cells positively selected for CCR7 and excluded terminally differentiated effector memory CD45RA+ cells. CDR1 and CDR2 (germline): MDHEN, SYDVKM. The CDR3 has 14 residues. Trimming took 6 bases from V and 1 from J; bases not matched to a gene: 5. Produced via immunoSEQ multiplex PCR; TCRdb's table is partial and in-frame only. This sample has some 2.1 million clones, with just under 95% found just once. The sequence came from a young man in good health. Some clones in this sample may be carry-over from other donors' samples. Input material: naive CD8+ T cells from PBMCs. The chain is built from TRBV28 and TRBJ2-5; 7 bases align to TRBD1. Written as DNA, the CDR3 is TGTGCCAGCAGGAACCGGGACAGCCAAGAGACCCAGTACTTC. Protein sequence: CASRNRDSQETQYF.